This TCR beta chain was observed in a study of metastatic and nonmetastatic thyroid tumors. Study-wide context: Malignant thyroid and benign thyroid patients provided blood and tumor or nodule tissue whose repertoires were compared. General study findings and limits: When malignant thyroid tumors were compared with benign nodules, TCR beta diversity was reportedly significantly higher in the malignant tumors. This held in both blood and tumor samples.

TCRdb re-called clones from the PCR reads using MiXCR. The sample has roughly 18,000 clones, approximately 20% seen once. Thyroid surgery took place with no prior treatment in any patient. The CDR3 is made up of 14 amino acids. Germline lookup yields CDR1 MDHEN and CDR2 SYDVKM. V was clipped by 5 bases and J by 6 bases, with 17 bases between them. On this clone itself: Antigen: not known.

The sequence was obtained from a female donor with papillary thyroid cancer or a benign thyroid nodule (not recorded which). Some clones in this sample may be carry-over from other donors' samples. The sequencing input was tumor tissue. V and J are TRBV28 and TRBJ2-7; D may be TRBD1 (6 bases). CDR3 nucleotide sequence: TGTGCCAGCAGTCTGCGAGGGGGTGAGGGCGAGCAGTACTTC. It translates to CASSLRGGEGEQYF.